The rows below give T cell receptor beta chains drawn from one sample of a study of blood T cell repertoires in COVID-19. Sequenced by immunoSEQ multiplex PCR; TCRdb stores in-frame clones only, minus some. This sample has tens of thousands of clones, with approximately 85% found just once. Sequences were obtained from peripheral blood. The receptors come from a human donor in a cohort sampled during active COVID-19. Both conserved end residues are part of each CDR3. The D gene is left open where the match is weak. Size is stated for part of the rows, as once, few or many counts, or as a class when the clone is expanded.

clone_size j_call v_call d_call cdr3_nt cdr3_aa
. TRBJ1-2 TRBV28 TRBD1 TGTGCCAGCAGCAAGGCAGGGGGCGGGTATGGCTACACCTTC CASSKAGGGYGYTF
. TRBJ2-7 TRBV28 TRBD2 TGTGCCAGCAGTTTGGGGGGGGTAAGCTCCTACGAGCAGTACTTC CASSLGGVSSYEQYF
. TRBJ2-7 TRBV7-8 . TGTGCCAGCAGCCCCGGGGGACAGAGCTACGAGCAGTACTTC CASSPGGQSYEQYF
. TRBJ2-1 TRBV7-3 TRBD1 TGTGCCAGCAGCCTACAGGGGGCGCAATACAATGAGCAGTTCTTC CASSLQGAQYNEQFF
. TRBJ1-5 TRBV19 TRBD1 TGTGCCAGTCAGGACAGGGGGCTGGGTCAGCCCCAGCATTTT CASQDRGLGQPQHF
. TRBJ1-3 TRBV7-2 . TGTGCCAGCAGCTTAAGGGCAGGGGCGAACACCATATATTTT CASSLRAGANTIYF
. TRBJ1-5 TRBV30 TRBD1 TGTGCCTCCTCAGGGACAGGGGATCAGCCCCAGCATTTT CASSGTGDQPQHF
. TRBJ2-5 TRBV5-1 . TGCGCCAGCAGCTTGAGCGTGGCGGTAGAAGAGACCCAGTACTTC CASSLSVAVEETQYF
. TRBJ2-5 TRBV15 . TGTGCCACCAGCAGAACCATCGACAGGTCAAAGTACTTC CATSRTIDRSKYF
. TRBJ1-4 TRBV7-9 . TGTGCCAGCAGCTCCTCGCCGGCTAATGAAAAACTGTTTTTT CASSSSPANEKLFF
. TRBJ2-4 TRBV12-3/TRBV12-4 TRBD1 TGTGCCAGCAGTTTAGTTGGTACTGGACAGGCCTTC CASSLVGTGQAF
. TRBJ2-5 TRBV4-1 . TGCGCCAGCAGCCCCTCTTTCGGGACCCAGTACTTC CASSPSFGTQYF
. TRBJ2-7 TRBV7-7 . TGTGCCAGCAGCCAGGGACACTCCGTCTCCTACGAGCAGTACTTC CASSQGHSVSYEQYF
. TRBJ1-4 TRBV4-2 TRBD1 TGTGCCAGCAGCCAGAACCAGGACAGGGGTTTTGAAAAACTGTTTTTT CASSQNQDRGFEKLFF
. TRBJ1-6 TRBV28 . TGTGCCAGCACCCCCTCAGGGGAACGTAGTTCACCCCTCCACTTT CASTPSGERSSPLHF
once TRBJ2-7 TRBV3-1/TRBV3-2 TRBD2 TGTGCCAGCAGCCAACTTAGCGGGAGGGGCGAGCAGTACTTC CASSQLSGRGEQYF